This T cell receptor beta chain was identified during a study of blood T cell repertoires in COVID-19. Study in general: Collection of acute and convalescent COVID-19 samples took place in the United States, Italy and Spain.

CDR3 length: 13 amino acids. Germline V lookup: CDR1 MNHEY, CDR2 SVGAGI. The V and J ends lost 6 bases and 6 bases respectively, with 11 bases between them. The protocol was immunoSEQ multiplex PCR, while the TCRdb copy is restricted to in-frame clones and leaves out a portion. The data show 65,000 to 90,000 clones, 75% to 90% seen once. This clone was recorded once. What was sequenced was peripheral blood. The origin of this receptor is a man of 80 years or more with COVID-19, enrolled during active disease. The chain joins TRBV6-5 to TRBJ2-2; D is ambiguous. The CDR3, as DNA: TGTGCCAGCAGAGCCCTCGGGTCCGGGGAGCTGTTTTTT. Protein sequence: CASRALGSGELFF.